A single sample gave rise to the 6 T cell receptor beta chains below, sequenced in a study of OX40 agonist ivuxolimab in advanced cancers. TCRdb's copy holds only in-frame clones and misses some; the assay was immunoSEQ multiplex PCR. The data contain tens of thousands of clones, roughly 80% of them singletons. The sequenced sample was CD4+ or CD8+ T cells sorted from blood, obtained in a trial of the OX40 agonist ivuxolimab. The receptors shown here come from an adult with an advanced solid tumor such as melanoma, head and neck, liver or kidney cancer.

The chain couples TRBV7-2 to TRBJ1-5, with TRBD1 matching over 7 bases. Germline V gives CDR1 SGHTA, CDR2 FQGNSA. This CDR3 region has 15 residues. J gave up 3 bases and V 5 bases, and 7 bases lay outside the gene matches. CDR3 nucleotide sequence: TGTGCCAGCAGCCTAAAAGGACAGGCCAATCAGCCCCAGCATTTT. It codes for CASSLKGQANQPQHF.

The chain recombines TRBV5-1 with TRBJ1-1; maybe TRBD1 (6 bases). The germline V gene encodes CDR1 SGHRS and CDR2 YFSETQ. Trimming shortened V by 6 bases and J by 2 bases, and 11 bases separated the two germline ends. The CDR3 extends over 13 amino acids. For the CDR3, the DNA is TGCGCCAGCAAAGACAGGTCAAACACTGAAGCTTTCTTT. Translating it yields CASKDRSNTEAFF.

V and J are TRBV7-8 and TRBJ2-7; 11 positions agree with TRBD2. V was clipped by 0 bases and J by 0 bases; unmatched bases: 10. Germline V CDR1 and CDR2: SGHVS, FQNEAQ. The CDR3 is made up of 19 amino acids. In DNA form, the CDR3 reads TGTGCCAGCAGCTTAGCGCGTGGGTCTAGCGGGGGGATCTCCTACGAGCAGTACTTC. Translating it yields CASSLARGSSGGISYEQYF.

This chain connects TRBV5-5 to TRBJ2-7, with TRBD1 identical over 7 bases. The CDR3 spans 14 residues. The trim removed 0 bases at V and 4 bases at J, leaving 4 bases unmatched. CDR1 and CDR2 from the germline V gene are SGHKS and YYEKEE (reference sequence). The CDR3: CASSLEGARYEQYF. CDR3 nucleotide sequence: TGTGCCAGCAGCTTGGAGGGGGCGAGGTACGAGCAGTACTTC.

The CDR3: CASSSIRGLGGDTQYF. For the CDR3, the DNA is TGTGCCAGCAGTTCAATCAGGGGGCTCGGTGGAGATACGCAGTATTTT. V gene TRBV27 combines with J gene TRBJ2-3, with 8 bases aligning to TRBD1. Germline CDR1 and CDR2: MNHEY and SMNVEV (reference sequence). V shed 4 bases and J 5 bases; nucleotides not matched to a gene: 11. The CDR3 has 16 amino acids.

The CDR3 protein is CASSLGGISGGGETQYF. The CDR3 DNA sequence: TGCGCCAGCAGCTTAGGAGGTATTAGCGGGGGTGGTGAGACCCAGTACTTC. V usage is TRBV4-1 and J usage is TRBJ2-5, with 9 bases that match TRBD2. Germline loops: CDR1 MGHRA, CDR2 YSYEKL. The CDR3 contains 17 residues. Germline trimming cut 5 bases from V and 5 bases from J; bases unmatched to any gene: 15.